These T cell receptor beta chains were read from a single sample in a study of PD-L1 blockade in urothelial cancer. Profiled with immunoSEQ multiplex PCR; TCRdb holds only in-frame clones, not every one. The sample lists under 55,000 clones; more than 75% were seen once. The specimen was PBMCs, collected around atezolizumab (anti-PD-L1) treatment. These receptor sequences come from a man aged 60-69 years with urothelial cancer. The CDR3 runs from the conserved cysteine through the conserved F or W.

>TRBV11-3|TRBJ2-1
CASSFRRGDEQFF
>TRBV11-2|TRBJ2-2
CASSPFLIAGVRTGELFF
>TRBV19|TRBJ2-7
CASSPYLGAYEQYF
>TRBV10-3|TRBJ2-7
CAIRSGTGTYEQYF
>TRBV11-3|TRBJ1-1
CASSLGGQNTEAFF
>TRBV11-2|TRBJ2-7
CASSLEGGPFRQYF
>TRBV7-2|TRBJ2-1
CASSLGDRGHNEQFF
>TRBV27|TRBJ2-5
CASSLQEGRETQYF
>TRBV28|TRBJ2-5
CASSPQGRTQYF
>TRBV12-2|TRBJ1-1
CASPPTDEAFF
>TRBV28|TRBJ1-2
CASRLTGSLGEGYTF
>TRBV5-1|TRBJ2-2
CASSLGGGTGELFF
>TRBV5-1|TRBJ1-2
CASSLRTGGPSNYGYTF
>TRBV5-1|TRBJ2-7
CASSLGLSGTREQYF
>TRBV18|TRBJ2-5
CASSPVFQGRETQYF
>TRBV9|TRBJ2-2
CASSPRWREANTGELFF
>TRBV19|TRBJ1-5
CASTPRRTGGGRNQPQHF
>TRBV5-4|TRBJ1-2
CASSSEPGLSGYGYTF
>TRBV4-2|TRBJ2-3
CASSRGGVSTDTQYF
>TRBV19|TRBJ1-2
CASSSSRGYGYTF
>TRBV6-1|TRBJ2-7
CASGITGSNEQYF
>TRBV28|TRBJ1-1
CASSEHQGNTEAFF